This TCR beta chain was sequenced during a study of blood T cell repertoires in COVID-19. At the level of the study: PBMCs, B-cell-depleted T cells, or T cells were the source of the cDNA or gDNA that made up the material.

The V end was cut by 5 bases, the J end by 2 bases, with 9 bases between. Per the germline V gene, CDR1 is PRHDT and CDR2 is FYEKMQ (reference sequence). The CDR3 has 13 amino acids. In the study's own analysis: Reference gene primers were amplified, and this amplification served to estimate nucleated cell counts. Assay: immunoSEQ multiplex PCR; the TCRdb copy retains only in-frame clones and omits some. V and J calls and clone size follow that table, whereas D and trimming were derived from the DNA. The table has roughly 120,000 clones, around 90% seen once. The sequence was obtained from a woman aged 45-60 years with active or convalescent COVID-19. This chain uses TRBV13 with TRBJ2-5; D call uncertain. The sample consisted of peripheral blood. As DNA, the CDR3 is TGTGCCAGCAGCCCGACGGAGCAAGAGACCCAGTACTTC. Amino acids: CASSPTEQETQYF.